This TCR beta chain was captured in a study of cytomegalovirus exposure and HLA in healthy donors. Findings and caveats of the study: Being productive about 87% or about 30% of the time was typical of most TCR beta V segments in an earlier analysis. As was reported, the classifier diagnosed cytomegalovirus status with high specificity and sensitivity. The study reported that TCR beta sequences accurately predicted HLA-A and HLA-B alleles in most subjects.

The length of the CDR3 is 16 residues. V dropped 8 bases and J dropped 1; count of bases not matched to a gene: 7. Germline V gene data show CDR1 as ENHRY and CDR2 as SYGVKD. Comment on this clone: Its antigen is currently unknown.

PCR was performed using 60 Vbeta and 13 Jbeta primers. Profiling relied on immunoSEQ multiplex PCR, and the TCRdb table lists in-frame clones only, not all of them. The sample carries about 160,000 clones, around four fifths recorded once. Healthy bone marrow donors supplied every sample. J is TRBJ2-1 and V is TRBV10-3; TRBD2 matches at 11 bases. The sequenced sample consisted of PBMCs. This sequence originates from a woman aged 45-60 years in good health and CMV-seronegative. CDR3 sequence: CAIGGPSGRSYNEQFF. The CDR3, as DNA: TGTGCCATCGGAGGGCCTAGCGGGAGGTCCTACAATGAGCAGTTCTTC.